The T cell receptor beta chain described here comes from a study of cytomegalovirus exposure and HLA in healthy donors. This clone occurred a few times. This sample also contains other DNA sequences that code for the same CDR3. Both 60 Vbeta primers and 13 Jbeta primers went into the PCR. Libraries were prepared by immunoSEQ multiplex PCR; TCRdb keeps only in-frame clonotypes and omits some of them. The data show under 150,000 clones, with around 82% seen just once and less than 5.5% held by the top ten. The junction had 8 bases not matched to a gene; V was cut back by 3 bases and J by 4 bases. CDR1 and CDR2 (germline): MGHRA, YSYEKL. The CDR3 is 15 amino acids.

This chain connects TRBV4-1 to TRBJ2-5, with 7 bases fitting TRBD2. The TCR was taken from a woman aged 25-40 years in good health and CMV-seropositive. Sequencing was done on a sample of PBMCs. The CDR3 region is CASSQASGGGETQYF. The DNA of the CDR3 is TGCGCCAGCAGCCAGGCCTCGGGGGGAGGAGAGACCCAGTACTTC.